One TCR beta chain is described in this entry. This entry belongs to a study of technical replicates of blood from a few donors. Only in-frame clones appear in the TCRdb table, and some are missing; sequencing was by immunoSEQ multiplex PCR. The sample yields about 81,000 clones, 90% to 96% seen once. The CDR3 sequence is 16 residues long. V lost 3 bases, J lost 2 bases, and 4 bases stayed unmatched. Germline CDR1 is MNHNY and CDR2 is SVGAGI (reference sequence). This TCR derives from a human donor in good health. This chain links TRBV6-6 with TRBJ2-3, with 11 positions matching TRBD1. The sample consisted of T cells isolated from PBMCs. The CDR3 coding sequence is TGTGCCAGCAGTTATTATGGACAGGGGGCCACAGATACGCAGTATTTT. It translates to CASSYYGQGATDTQYF.